Each of the 28 T cell receptor beta chains below was sequenced from the same sample in a study of CD8 T cells in Susac syndrome. Reverse transcription used roughly 0.5 to 1 ug RNA and random hexamers. From the immunoSEQ multiplex PCR reads, TCRdb called clonotypes with MiXCR, one entry per CDR3 protein. The top ten hold 0.093% of the sample, which has some 200,000 distinct CDR3 sequences, more than 90% seen once. The sample was CD4+ T cells from PBMCs. These receptors were taken from a human donor with multiple sclerosis.

This clonotype has only one observation. The genes are TRBV29-1 and TRBJ2-3; D might be TRBD2 (6 bases). The V and J ends lost 4 bases and 2 bases respectively, with 7 bases between them. The CDR3 is 12 residues long. Germline lookup yields CDR1 SQVTM and CDR2 ANQGSEA. The CDR3 nucleotides are TGCAGCGTTGGCGGGAACACAGATACGCAGTATTTT. It encodes CSVGGNTDTQYF.

The J gene is TRBJ2-1, the V gene TRBV3-1, with no clear D. Germline V lookup: CDR1 LGHDT, CDR2 YNNKEL (reference sequence). This CDR3 is built from 15 residues. The ends were cut back, 2 bases at V and 0 bases at J, with 8 bases in the middle. The CDR3 here is CASSQWQTSYNEQFF. In nucleotides, the CDR3 is TGTGCCAGCAGCCAATGGCAGACCTCCTACAATGAGCAGTTCTTC.

The chain has TRBV18 and TRBJ2-2; no definite D call. In germline, CDR1 is KGHSH, CDR2 LQKENI. CDR3 length equals 13 residues. The V end lost 6 bases, the J end lost 5 bases, and 10 bases lay between the germline ends. Here the CDR3 reads CASSGAITGELFF. CDR3 bases: TGTGCCAGCTCTGGCGCCATAACCGGGGAGCTGTTTTTT.

The chain joins TRBV2 to TRBJ1-5; D is ambiguous. V shed 4 bases and J shed 6 bases, with 22 bases lying between them. Germline CDR1 SNHLY, CDR2 FYNNEI. CDR3 length: 17 amino acids. The DNA of the CDR3 is TGTGCCAGCAGTGCTCAACCGGCAGCGTGGCGAGGTCAGCCCCAGCATTTT. Its protein product is CASSAQPAAWRGQPQHF.

The chain combines TRBV7-9 with TRBJ2-3; D not certain. The CDR3 runs to 15 residues. Trimming cost V 7 bases and J 2 bases, with 16 bases left between them. Germline CDR1 and CDR2: SEHNR and FQNEAQ (reference sequence). As DNA, the CDR3 is TGTGCCAGCAAACCCCTTAGCAGCCTCACAGATACGCAGTATTTT. It is translated as CASKPLSSLTDTQYF. Supplemented by reference TRBV7-9 and TRBJ2-3, the full variable domain reads DTGVSQNPRHKITKRGQNVTFRCDPISEHNRLYWYRQTLGQGPEFLTYFQNEAQLEKSRLLSDRFSAERPKGSFSTLEIQRTEQGDSAMYLCASKPLSSLTDTQYFGPGTRLTVL.

The chain recombines TRBV6-5 with TRBJ2-2; D is possibly TRBD2 (6 bases). Trimming shortened V by 2 bases and J by 5 bases, and 9 bases separated the two germline ends. CDR1 is MNHEY, CDR2 SVGAGI, per germline. This CDR3 contains 14 residues. CDR3 coding DNA: TGTGCCAGCAGTTACGGGACTCTGACCGGGGAGCTGTTTTTT. Translating it yields CASSYGTLTGELFF.

This clonotype was recorded once. This chain joins TRBV3-1 and TRBJ2-3, with 13 bases identical to TRBD2. The germline V gene has CDR1 LGHDT and CDR2 YNNKEL (reference sequence). The CDR3 has 16 amino acids. Losses at the gene ends were 5 bases for V and 7 bases for J; bases not matched to a gene: 9. As DNA, the CDR3 is TGTGCCAGCAGCAGAACCGGGACTAGCGGGGATTATACGCAGTATTTT. Translated, it gives CASSRTGTSGDYTQYF.

This clonotype was counted a single time. The chain combines TRBV3-1 with TRBJ1-2, with D perhaps TRBD1 (6 bases). The V gene lost 4 bases and the J gene lost 7 bases, with 19 bases spanning the gap. The CDR3 covers 15 residues. CDR1 is LGHDT, CDR2 YNNKEL, per germline (reference sequence). In DNA form, the CDR3 reads TGTGCCAGCAGCCCTAAGGGGGGCTTGTTGCTTGGCTACACCTTC. This gives the protein CASSPKGGLLLGYTF.

J is TRBJ2-7 and V is TRBV7-9, with no clear D. This CDR3 region has 11 residues. The germline V and J ends were trimmed by 3 bases and 6 bases, with 6 bases remaining between them. Germline CDR1 is SEHNR and CDR2 is FQNEAQ (reference sequence). In nucleotides, the CDR3 is TGTGCCAGCAGCTTCACAGCCGAGCAGTACTTC. Its protein is CASSFTAEQYF.

This clonotype appeared once. The rearrangement links TRBV2 to TRBJ2-1; D gene unclear. From germline, CDR1 is SNHLY and CDR2 FYNNEI. V lost 8 bases and J lost 5, with 7 bases in between. CDR3 length: 11 residues. CDR3 in DNA: TGTGCCAGCGGGGTTCACAATGAGCAGTTCTTC. Amino acid sequence: CASGVHNEQFF.

This chain links TRBV6-2 or TRBV6-3 with TRBJ1-1, with D unresolved. The CDR3 is made up of 14 amino acids. Germline assignment: CDR1 MNHEY and CDR2 SVGEGT. Trimming removed 2 bases at V and 5 bases at J, with 12 bases between. CDR3 coding DNA: TGTGCCAGCAGTTACCATACTGAGTGGACTGAAGCTTTCTTT. This codes for CASSYHTEWTEAFF.

The chain couples TRBV24-1 to TRBJ2-6; D call uncertain. CDR1 and CDR2 (germline): KGHDR, SFDVKD. This CDR3 has 13 amino acids. V shed 3 bases and J shed 3 bases, with 2 bases lying between them. CDR3: CATSDNGANVLTF. In nucleotides, the CDR3 is TGTGCCACCAGTGATAATGGGGCCAACGTCCTGACTTTC.

The chain uses TRBV3-1 and TRBJ2-7; the D call may be TRBD1 or TRBD2 (5 bases each). This CDR3 region has 17 residues. CDR1 is LGHDT, CDR2 YNNKEL, per germline (reference sequence). The germline V and J ends were trimmed by 1 base and 0 bases, with 16 bases remaining between them. Written as DNA, the CDR3 is TGTGCCAGCAGCCAAGGATCGAGGGGAACTCACTCCTACGAGCAGTACTTC. It encodes CASSQGSRGTHSYEQYF.

CDR3 amino acids: CASSGGQMNTEAFF. CDR3 DNA: TGCGCCAGCAGCGGGGGACAAATGAACACTGAAGCTTTCTTT. The chain links TRBV5-1 to TRBJ1-1; a possible D gene is TRBD1 (6 bases). V was pared by 4 bases and J by 0 bases, with 10 bases between. CDR3 length equals 14 residues. From germline, CDR1 is SGHRS and CDR2 YFSETQ.

CDR3 DNA sequence: TGTGCCAGCAGCGTAGGTGGAGGGCCCTGGGATACGCAGTATTTT. This translates into CASSVGGGPWDTQYF. This sequence joins TRBV9 and TRBJ2-3; tentative D call: TRBD2 (6 bases). The CDR3 runs 15 residues. The ends were cut back, 0 bases at V and 6 bases at J, with 14 bases in the middle. Per the germline V gene, CDR1 is SGDLS and CDR2 is YYNGEE.

The CDR3 nucleotides are TGTGCCACCAGTGAAACCCAAGCGAATACAGGGTTGGGGGTCTACAATGAGCAGTTCTTC. This sequence encodes CATSETQANTGLGVYNEQFF. The genes are TRBV24-1 and TRBJ2-1; D is perhaps TRBD1 (6 bases). Germline V gives CDR1 KGHDR, CDR2 SFDVKD. Trimming left V 4 bases short and J 3 bases short, with 27 bases between. There are 20 residues in the CDR3.

The CDR3 coding sequence is TGTGCCAGCGGTCTAGCGGGGAACTCCTACGAGCAGTACTTC. Protein sequence: CASGLAGNSYEQYF. The genes are TRBV3-1 and TRBJ2-7, with 9 positions matching TRBD2. Trimming at V came to 8 bases and at J to 0 bases, leaving 5 bases not matched to a gene. This CDR3 region has 14 residues. Germline V gives CDR1 LGHDT, CDR2 YNNKEL (reference sequence).

The gene calls are TRBV5-4 and TRBJ2-4; 7 positions agree with TRBD1. Trimming cost V 4 bases and J 5 bases; bases outside gene matches: 6. Germline CDR1 and CDR2: SGHNT and YYREEE (reference sequence). The CDR3 is 14 amino acids. The CDR3 here is CASSLKGQENIQYF. The CDR3 region has the DNA TGTGCCAGCAGCCTTAAAGGACAGGAAAACATTCAGTACTTC.

The V and J genes are TRBV9 and TRBJ1-2; 8 nucleotides match TRBD1. Trimming took 3 bases from V and 7 from J; bases not matched to a gene: 8. The CDR3 is 14 amino acids. CDR1 is SGDLS and CDR2 is YYNGEE in the germline V gene. The CDR3 DNA reads TGTGCCAGCAGCGAAGACAGGGGAGGTGGTGGCTACACCTTC. The encoded protein is CASSEDRGGGGYTF. The variable domain in full, completed from reference TRBV9 and TRBJ1-2, reads DSGVTQTPKHLITATGQRVTLRCSPRSGDLSVYWYQQSLDQGLQFLIQYYNGEERAKGNILERFSAQQFPDLHSELNLSSLELGDSALYFCASSEDRGGGGYTFGSGTRLTVV.

The rearrangement joins TRBV29-1 to TRBJ2-1, with 10 bases that match TRBD1. From germline, CDR1 is SQVTM and CDR2 ANQGSEA. This CDR3 spans 13 amino acids. The V and J ends lost 7 bases and 3 bases, in that order; junction bases with no gene match: 3. The CDR3 DNA reads TGCAGCGGCCGGGACAGGGGCTACAATGAGCAGTTCTTC. The encoded protein is CSGRDRGYNEQFF.

This chain uses TRBV10-3 with TRBJ2-7, with D perhaps matching TRBD2 (5 bases). The germline CDR1 and CDR2 sequences are ENHRY and SYGVKD. This CDR3 region has 14 residues. V dropped 2 bases and J dropped 3 bases, with 11 bases sitting between them. The CDR3 region has the DNA TGTGCCATCAGTGAGAATCCGGGAAACTACGAGCAGTACTTC. As protein: CAISENPGNYEQYF.

This sequence joins TRBV29-1 and TRBJ1-2; 10 nucleotides agree with TRBD1. The CDR3 has 14 residues. CDR1 SQVTM and CDR2 ANQGSEA come from the germline V gene. Trimming at V came to 7 bases and at J to 1 base, leaving 6 bases not matched to a gene. CDR3 in amino acids: CSASRDRGNYGYTF. CDR3 DNA sequence: TGCAGCGCCTCCCGGGACAGGGGTAACTATGGCTACACCTTC.

The chain joins TRBV24-1 to TRBJ2-3, with TRBD2 matching over 7 bases. CDR3 length equals 13 residues. The V segment lost 9 bases and the J segment 6 bases; nucleotides outside the gene matches: 8. CDR1 is KGHDR, CDR2 SFDVKD, per germline. The CDR3 DNA sequence: TGTGCCACCGAGGCCTCGCGGGAGGATACGCAGTATTTT. Protein product: CATEASREDTQYF.

This chain uses TRBV19 with TRBJ1-5; D gene ambiguous. Between the trimmed V and J ends, which lost 6 bases and 7 bases, there was a span of 13 bases. The CDR3 has 13 residues. Germline loops: CDR1 LNHDA, CDR2 SQIVND (reference sequence). In nucleotides, the CDR3 is TGTGCCAGTAGCGACGGGATATTCCAGCCCCAGCATTTT. Protein: CASSDGIFQPQHF.

The chain has TRBV20-1 and TRBJ1-2; tentatively, D is TRBD1 (5 bases). V lost 6 bases to trimming and J lost 1 base, with 18 bases between them. The CDR3 runs to 15 residues. Germline assignment: CDR1 DFQATT and CDR2 SNEGSKA (reference sequence). The CDR3 bases are TGCAGTGCCGCTACGGGGGGGAACTTTAACTATGGCTACACCTTC. It is translated as CSAATGGNFNYGYTF.

The chain has TRBV12-3 or TRBV12-4 and TRBJ2-1; 8 nucleotides agree with TRBD2. This CDR3 has 14 amino acids. V lost 7 bases and J lost 7; bases outside the gene matches: 9. CDR3 sequence reads: CASTDSGMGNEQFF. CDR3 sequence (DNA): TGTGCCAGCACCGATAGCGGGATGGGGAATGAGCAGTTCTTC.

The genes are TRBV24-1 and TRBJ2-5; D not certain. CDR3 size: 13 residues. CDR1 and CDR2 from the germline V gene are KGHDR and SFDVKD. Trimming took 4 bases from V and 4 from J, leaving 9 bases between them. CDR3 protein: CATSDVTRETQYF. The CDR3 DNA sequence: TGTGCCACCAGTGACGTCACCAGAGAGACCCAGTACTTC.

In nucleotides, the CDR3 is TGCAGCGTTGAGTTACAGGGCGGTCGGAGCTACACCTTC. It specifies CSVELQGGRSYTF. The V call is TRBV29-1, the J call TRBJ1-2; perhaps TRBD1 as D (6 bases). This CDR3 region has 13 residues. Per germline, CDR1 SQVTM and CDR2 ANQGSEA. V lost 3 bases, J lost 9 bases, and 17 bases lay in between. The full variable domain, rest sourced from reference TRBV29-1 and TRBJ1-2, is SAVISQKPSRDICQRGTSLTIQCQVDSQVTMMFWYRQQPGQSLTLIATANQGSEATYESGFVIDKFPISRPNLTFSTLTVSNMSPEDSSIYLCSVELQGGRSYTFGSGTRLTVV.